The 29 T cell receptor beta chains presented below share a single source sample, sequenced in a study of blood T cell repertoires in COVID-19. TCRdb's copy holds only in-frame clones and misses some; the assay was immunoSEQ multiplex PCR. Of 250,000 to 300,000 clones detected, roughly 87% appear once; the ten largest clones hold roughly 2.2%. The sample was peripheral blood. Receptors were obtained from a woman between 50 and 59 years old who had recovered from COVID-19.

The rearrangement links TRBV5-8 to TRBJ2-1; 7 bases line up with TRBD1. The junction had 7 bases not matched to a gene; V was cut back by 3 bases and J by 7 bases. Germline V gene data show CDR1 as SGHTS and CDR2 as YDEGEE. The length of the CDR3 is 14 residues. CDR3: CASSSLDRENEQFF. The DNA for the CDR3 is TGTGCCAGCAGCTCCCTCGACAGGGAGAATGAGCAGTTCTTC.

This chain links TRBV19 with TRBJ2-5, with D possibly being TRBD1 (6 bases). Looked up from germline, CDR1 is LNHDA and CDR2 is SQIVND (reference sequence). CDR3 size: 13 residues. V lost 8 bases, J lost 5 bases, and 15 bases lay in between. This CDR3 reads CASGVSRGETQYF. The CDR3 DNA follows: TGTGCCAGTGGGGTATCCAGGGGCGAGACCCAGTACTTC.

V usage is TRBV15 and J usage is TRBJ1-1, with a possible D match to TRBD1 (5 bases). The length of the CDR3 is 13 residues. The V gene's germline CDR1 is LNHNV and CDR2 YYDKDF (reference sequence). Trimming took off 4 bases at V and 8 bases at J, with 14 bases between the two ends. CDR3 sequence reads: CATSTRTKGEAFF. CDR3 DNA sequence: TGTGCCACCAGCACCAGGACAAAAGGGGAAGCTTTCTTT.

CDR3 sequence reads: CASSQGPGLPYEQYF. CDR3 sequence (DNA): TGTGCCAGCAGCCAAGGTCCGGGACTACCCTACGAGCAGTACTTC. The rearrangement links TRBV3-1 (or the pseudogene TRBV3-2) to TRBJ2-7; 7 bases fit TRBD2. Losses at the gene ends were 1 base for V and 2 bases for J; bases not matched to a gene: 5. CDR3 length: 15 residues. Germline loops: CDR1 LGHDT, CDR2 YNNKEL (reference sequence).

V usage is TRBV27 and J usage is TRBJ2-7, with D possibly being TRBD2 (6 bases). V lost 8 bases, J lost 0 bases, and 11 bases lay in between. The length of the CDR3 is 13 residues. Per the germline V gene, CDR1 is MNHEY and CDR2 is SMNVEV (reference sequence). CDR3 protein: CASRGSSSYEQYF. CDR3 nucleotides: TGTGCCAGCCGGGGGTCAAGCTCCTACGAGCAGTACTTC.

This rearrangement joins TRBV30 to TRBJ1-1; D ambiguous. This CDR3 has 12 residues. The ends were cut back, 4 bases at V and 2 bases at J, with 8 bases in the middle. Germline CDR1 and CDR2: GTSNPN and SVGIG (reference sequence). The CDR3 DNA follows: TGTGCCTGGATAGTAAGTAACACTGAAGCTTTCTTT. Protein product: CAWIVSNTEAFF.

The chain employs TRBV3-1 (or the pseudogene TRBV3-2) and TRBJ2-2; 11 bases fit TRBD2. Germline V CDR1 and CDR2: LGHDT, YNNKEL (reference sequence). The CDR3 runs to 18 residues. The junction had 10 bases not matched to a gene; V was cut back by 0 bases and J by 7 bases. The CDR3 loop reads CASSQDRKLAGVSGELFF. CDR3 coding DNA: TGTGCCAGCAGCCAAGATAGAAAACTAGCGGGAGTAAGCGGGGAGCTGTTTTTT.

The CDR3 loop is CASRTGEWGYGYTF. CDR3 bases: TGTGCCAGCAGGACAGGGGAGTGGGGCTATGGCTACACCTTC. The V gene is TRBV5-5, the J gene TRBJ1-2; TRBD1 agrees at 8 bases. The V segment lost 5 bases and the J segment 4 bases; nucleotides outside the gene matches: 7. The CDR3 is made up of 14 amino acids. The germline V gene has CDR1 SGHKS and CDR2 YYEKEE (reference sequence).

The chain employs TRBV7-8 and TRBJ1-2; 7 bases match TRBD1. There are 14 residues in the CDR3. J lost 1 base, V lost 5 bases, and 4 bases had no gene match. Germline CDR1 is SGHVS and CDR2 is FQNEAQ. The CDR3 DNA follows: TGTGCCAGCAGCCAGACAGGGCATAACTATGGCTACACCTTC. Protein product: CASSQTGHNYGYTF.

CDR3 DNA: TGCGCCAGCAGCCAAGGGGCGGTGCGGGGGCGGAAAGATACGCAGTATTTT. Translated: CASSQGAVRGRKDTQYF. This chain connects TRBV4-1 to TRBJ2-3; D is perhaps TRBD2 (7 bases). Germline CDR1 reads MGHRA; CDR2 reads YSYEKL. The CDR3 has 17 residues. V was pared by 1 base and J by 5 bases, with 19 bases between.

V gene TRBV28 combines with J gene TRBJ1-4; D remains unclear. The germline CDR1 and CDR2 sequences are MDHEN and SYDVKM. Trimming shortened V by 6 bases and J by 4 bases, and 6 bases separated the two germline ends. The CDR3 sequence is 12 residues long. As DNA, the CDR3 is TGTGCCAGCAGGCGTATTAATGAAAAACTGTTTTTT. It translates to CASRRINEKLFF.

The rearrangement uses TRBV10-1 and TRBJ2-7; 8 nucleotides align to TRBD1. J lost 2 bases, V lost 7 bases, and 4 bases had no gene match. CDR3 length equals 13 residues. Germline loops: CDR1 WNHNN, CDR2 SYGVQD (reference sequence). The chain's CDR3 is CASNRQGPYEQYF. The CDR3 DNA reads as TGCGCCAGCAACAGACAGGGGCCCTACGAGCAGTACTTC.

The chain couples TRBV7-8 to TRBJ2-1, with D perhaps matching TRBD1 (5 bases). CDR3 size: 18 residues. Trimming took off 1 base at V and 0 bases at J, with 16 bases between the two ends. In germline, CDR1 is SGHVS, CDR2 FQNEAQ. For the CDR3, the DNA is TGTGCCAGCAGCTTAGGTCGGGCGCAGGGAAGCTCCTACAATGAGCAGTTCTTC. Amino acids: CASSLGRAQGSSYNEQFF.

This chain links TRBV5-4 with TRBJ1-2; 8 bases are a match to TRBD1. Germline assignment: CDR1 SGHNT and CDR2 YYREEE (reference sequence). The trim removed 4 bases at V and 5 bases at J, leaving 4 bases unmatched. This CDR3 contains 13 residues. DNA of the CDR3: TGTGCCAGCAGCGCCGGGACAGGTTATGGCTACACCTTC. Protein sequence: CASSAGTGYGYTF.

This rearrangement joins TRBV5-1 to TRBJ2-5; D may be TRBD1 (6 bases). The CDR3 has 14 amino acids. V lost 4 bases, J lost 0 bases, and 10 bases lay in between. In germline, CDR1 is SGHRS, CDR2 YFSETQ. The CDR3 nucleotides read TGCGCCAGCAGCCGGACAGTGTACCAAGAGACCCAGTACTTC. This codes for CASSRTVYQETQYF.

This chain uses TRBV27 with TRBJ2-2; 10 bases fit TRBD2. The CDR3 is made up of 17 amino acids. The V and J ends lost 5 bases and 8 bases, in that order; junction bases with no gene match: 14. Per germline, CDR1 MNHEY and CDR2 SMNVEV (reference sequence). The CDR3 nucleotides read TGTGCCAGCAGTGATTGGACTAGCGGACGCACAACAGGGGAGCTGTTTTTT. This codes for CASSDWTSGRTTGELFF.

The chain couples TRBV30 to TRBJ1-1; D perhaps matches TRBD1 (6 bases). CDR1 and CDR2 (germline): GTSNPN, SVGIG (reference sequence). This CDR3 spans 11 amino acids. V was shortened by 0 bases and J by 8 bases, with 7 bases between the two germline ends. Written as DNA, the CDR3 is TGTGCCTGGAGTGTAGGGGGAGAAGCTTTCTTT. It translates to CAWSVGGEAFF.

The chain recombines TRBV15 with TRBJ2-5, with TRBD1 as a possible D gene (6 bases). V gave up 0 bases and J gave up 4 bases, with 18 bases separating them. CDR3 length: 17 residues. Germline values: CDR1 LNHNV, CDR2 YYDKDF (reference sequence). Here the CDR3 reads CATSRDLQGLTGETQYF. As DNA, the CDR3 is TGTGCCACCAGCAGAGATCTACAGGGATTGACGGGAGAGACCCAGTACTTC.

The CDR3 nucleotides read TGTGCCAGCAGCCAAGGTGGCGGGTCTCCCTACGAGCAGTACTTC. Translating gives CASSQGGGSPYEQYF. The chain links TRBV4-2 to TRBJ2-7; the D gene is possibly TRBD2 (5 bases). V dropped 1 base and J dropped 2 bases, with 12 bases sitting between them. Germline V lookup: CDR1 LGHNA, CDR2 YNFKEQ. The CDR3 sequence is 15 residues long.

The V gene is TRBV19, the J gene TRBJ1-1; TRBD1 matches at 10 bases. V shed 9 bases, J shed 3 bases, and the junction held 7 bases outside the gene matches. Per germline, CDR1 LNHDA and CDR2 SQIVND (reference sequence). The CDR3 has 14 amino acids. The CDR3 sequence is CASAAGQGDTEAFF. The CDR3, as DNA: TGTGCCAGCGCTGCTGGACAGGGGGACACTGAAGCTTTCTTT.

The CDR3 nucleotides read TGTGCCAGCAGTTCTCTTTTGGCTAGCGGGGGGGCCCGCTACAATGAGCAGTTCTTC. This encodes CASSSLLASGGARYNEQFF. The chain uses TRBV6-2 or TRBV6-3 and TRBJ2-1; 12 positions agree with TRBD2. This CDR3 comprises 19 residues. J lost 3 bases, V lost 4 bases, and 13 bases had no gene match. From germline, CDR1 is MNHEY and CDR2 SVGEGT.

This clone appeared a few times. The rearrangement joins TRBV4-2 to TRBJ2-1; D uncertain. The V end was cut by 3 bases, the J end by 8 bases, with 14 bases between. The CDR3 has 14 amino acids. CDR1 is LGHNA, CDR2 YNFKEQ, per germline. This chain's CDR3 is CASSHLGTSDEQFF. The CDR3 coding sequence is TGTGCCAGCAGCCATCTTGGAACCAGCGATGAGCAGTTCTTC.

This sequence joins TRBV10-3 and TRBJ2-1; 14 bases map to TRBD2. Looked up from germline, CDR1 is ENHRY and CDR2 is SYGVKD. Losses at the gene ends were 8 bases for V and 5 bases for J; bases not matched to a gene: 8. The CDR3 is 16 residues long. CDR3 loop: CAIGGTSGRDNNEQFF. CDR3 coding DNA: TGTGCCATCGGGGGGACTAGCGGGAGAGACAACAATGAGCAGTTCTTC.

V gene TRBV4-1 combines with J gene TRBJ2-3; 11 nucleotides line up with TRBD1. The CDR3 is 17 residues long. Germline V gives CDR1 MGHRA, CDR2 YSYEKL. V lost 2 bases, J lost 5 bases, and 9 bases stayed unmatched. CDR3 region: CASSQRDRGEVEDTQYF. The CDR3 DNA sequence: TGCGCCAGCAGCCAACGGGACAGGGGGGAGGTGGAAGATACGCAGTATTTT.

This chain connects TRBV7-2 to TRBJ2-7; 9 positions match TRBD2. The germline gives CDR1 SGHTA, CDR2 FQGNSA. V was clipped by 0 bases and J by 2 bases; unmatched bases: 11. This CDR3 has 18 residues. The CDR3: CASSLAVGRGGPPYEQYF. The CDR3 DNA follows: TGTGCCAGCAGCTTAGCAGTTGGGCGGGGGGGGCCCCCCTACGAGCAGTACTTC.

This clone appeared a few times. V is TRBV28 and J is TRBJ2-5, with 13 bases matching TRBD2. CDR1 and CDR2 from the germline V gene are MDHEN and SYDVKM. The length of the CDR3 is 17 residues. The junction had 8 bases not matched to a gene; V was cut back by 2 bases and J by 5 bases. CDR3 residues: CASSLGHRTSGSETQYF. The CDR3 DNA sequence: TGTGCCAGCAGTTTAGGTCATAGGACTAGCGGGAGTGAGACCCAGTACTTC. The variable domain in full, with the rest retrieved from reference TRBV28 and TRBJ2-5, is DVKVTQSSRYLVKRTGEKVFLECVQDMDHENMFWYRQDPGLGLRLIYFSYDVKMKEKGDIPEGYSVSREKKERFSLILESASTNQTSMYLCASSLGHRTSGSETQYFGPGTRLLVL.

The V and J genes are TRBV19 and TRBJ2-7; weak D call: TRBD2 (7 bases). CDR1 LNHDA and CDR2 SQIVND come from the germline V gene (reference sequence). The CDR3 consists of 15 residues. V lost 6 bases to trimming and J lost 0 bases, with 15 bases between them. This CDR3 reads CASSMGASGSYEQYF. The CDR3 coding sequence is TGTGCCAGTAGCATGGGGGCTAGCGGCTCCTACGAGCAGTACTTC.

The chain joins TRBV27 to TRBJ2-1, with TRBD1 identical over 8 bases. The V gene end was trimmed by 7 bases and the J gene end by 5 bases; junction bases not matched to a gene: 7. The CDR3 spans 14 residues. Per germline, CDR1 MNHEY and CDR2 SMNVEV (reference sequence). CDR3 residues: CASTARGQDNEQFF. The CDR3 region has the DNA TGTGCCAGCACCGCCCGGGGACAGGACAATGAGCAGTTCTTC.

This clone appeared many times. The chain joins TRBV7-6 to TRBJ2-2; D is possibly TRBD2 (5 bases). Deletions cut 4 bases from V and 0 bases from J, with 6 bases between. The CDR3 runs to 14 residues. Looked up from germline, CDR1 is SGHVS and CDR2 is FNYEAQ. The CDR3 DNA follows: TGTGCCAGCAGCTCGACTACGAACACCGGGGAGCTGTTTTTT. As protein: CASSSTTNTGELFF.